One and the same sample provided the 28 T cell receptor beta chains below, sequenced in a study of blood T cell repertoires in COVID-19. TCRdb's copy holds only in-frame clones and misses some; the assay was immunoSEQ multiplex PCR. The sample has about 210,000 clones, approximately 85% seen once. The source material was peripheral blood. These receptors were obtained from a woman in her 70s with COVID-19, enrolled during active disease.

The chain links TRBV2 to TRBJ1-3; D is unresolved. The V gene lost 6 bases and the J gene lost 2 bases, with 8 bases spanning the gap. This CDR3 is 13 amino acids long. CDR1 is SNHLY, CDR2 FYNNEI, per germline. The DNA for the CDR3 is TGTGCCAGCAGGGAGGGCCCTGGAAACACCATATATTTT. Translation: CASREGPGNTIYF.

The V call is TRBV5-5, the J call TRBJ1-1; tentatively, D is TRBD1 (5 bases). CDR1 and CDR2 from the germline V gene are SGHKS and YYEKEE (reference sequence). This CDR3 has 13 residues. V gave up 2 bases and J gave up 2 bases, with 7 bases separating them. The CDR3 DNA sequence: TGTGCCAGCAGCTTCGGACACAACACTGAAGCTTTCTTT. This gives the protein CASSFGHNTEAFF.

This clone was observed once. This sequence joins TRBV5-4 and TRBJ1-1; no reliable D call. V lost 6 bases and J 6 bases, leaving 21 bases between the germline ends. This CDR3 contains 15 residues. Germline loops: CDR1 SGHNT, CDR2 YYREEE (reference sequence). The CDR3 region is CASTIQGGKRAEAFF. The CDR3 bases are TGTGCCAGCACCATCCAAGGAGGTAAACGGGCTGAAGCTTTCTTT.

The V call is TRBV9, the J call TRBJ1-2; D remains unclear. Trimming removed 3 bases from V and 7 bases from J, with 7 bases in between. CDR3 length: 11 amino acids. Germline CDR1 reads SGDLS; CDR2 reads YYNGEE. The CDR3 DNA reads TGTGCCAGCAGCGATTGGGCTGGCTACACCTTC. Its translation: CASSDWAGYTF.

The table lists this clone with a few counts. The chain joins TRBV29-1 to TRBJ1-3; D remains ambiguous. The ends were cut back, 7 bases at V and 0 bases at J, with 10 bases in the middle. In germline, CDR1 is SQVTM, CDR2 ANQGSEA. The CDR3 totals 13 residues. The CDR3 sequence is CSGGEYSGNTIYF. DNA of the CDR3: TGCAGCGGTGGCGAGTACTCTGGAAACACCATATATTTT.

V is TRBV29-1 and J is TRBJ2-1; D gene uncertain. Per germline, CDR1 SQVTM and CDR2 ANQGSEA. This CDR3 region has 13 residues. The V gene lost 3 bases and the J gene lost 1 base, with 7 bases spanning the gap. CDR3 residues: CSVDRRSYNEQFF. The DNA for the CDR3 is TGCAGCGTTGACCGGAGATCCTACAATGAGCAGTTCTTC.

The V gene is TRBV28, the J gene TRBJ2-7; 9 bases agree with TRBD2. Germline CDR1 MDHEN, CDR2 SYDVKM. The CDR3 consists of 15 residues. V lost 8 bases and J lost 2; bases outside the gene matches: 10. DNA of the CDR3: TGTGCCAGCGGGACTAGCCTCCCACTAGCCTACGAGCAGTACTTC. Protein: CASGTSLPLAYEQYF.

The chain has TRBV19 and TRBJ1-5; tentative D call: TRBD1 (6 bases). The V end lost 7 bases, the J end lost 6 bases, and 10 bases lay between the germline ends. The CDR3 length is 12 residues. CDR1 LNHDA and CDR2 SQIVND come from the germline V gene (reference sequence). The CDR3 spells CASNDRSQPQHF. The CDR3 bases are TGTGCCAGTAACGACAGGTCTCAGCCCCAGCATTTT.

The V call is TRBV7-3, the J call TRBJ1-1, with D possibly being TRBD1 (5 bases). Germline V CDR1 and CDR2: SGHTA, FQGTGA. The CDR3 extends over 15 amino acids. V was clipped by 2 bases and J by 1 base, with 11 bases between them. This CDR3 reads CASSLAPGKNTEAFF. The CDR3 region has the DNA TGTGCCAGCAGCTTAGCCCCAGGGAAGAACACTGAAGCTTTCTTT.

This rearrangement joins TRBV7-6 to TRBJ2-3; maybe TRBD2 (6 bases). V was clipped by 1 base and J by 4 bases, with 15 bases between them. Germline CDR1 is SGHVS and CDR2 is FNYEAQ. This CDR3 is 16 amino acids long. The CDR3 sequence is CASSLVAGISADTQYF. CDR3 DNA: TGTGCCAGCAGCTTAGTGGCGGGGATTTCCGCAGATACGCAGTATTTT.

Only one count was recorded for this clone. V usage is TRBV5-5 and J usage is TRBJ2-4; possibly TRBD2 for D (6 bases). CDR1 is SGHKS, CDR2 YYEKEE, per germline (reference sequence). The ends were cut back, 2 bases at V and 0 bases at J, with 9 bases in the middle. The CDR3 is made up of 15 amino acids. The CDR3 loop is CASSFPAGAKNIQYF. CDR3 DNA: TGTGCCAGCAGCTTTCCAGCGGGAGCCAAAAACATTCAGTACTTC.

The chain has TRBV5-1 and TRBJ2-7, with 10 bases aligning to TRBD1. Germline assignment: CDR1 SGHRS and CDR2 YFSETQ. The CDR3 is 15 amino acids. V lost 4 bases to trimming and J lost 3 bases; unmatched junction nucleotides: 7. The CDR3 reads CASSRLTGGLYEQYF. DNA for the CDR3: TGCGCCAGCAGCCGCCTGACAGGGGGCCTCTACGAGCAGTACTTC.

This chain joins TRBV3-1 (or the pseudogene TRBV3-2) and TRBJ1-2, with D hard to call. The length of the CDR3 is 13 residues. V was clipped by 0 bases and J by 3 bases, with 5 bases between them. Germline V gene data show CDR1 as LGHDT and CDR2 as YNNKEL (reference sequence). CDR3 DNA sequence: TGTGCCAGCAGCCAAGAACTCGACTATGGCTACACCTTC. The encoded protein is CASSQELDYGYTF.

The rearrangement uses TRBV5-5 and TRBJ1-2; no firm D call. The CDR3 runs 13 residues. V dropped 2 bases and J dropped 3 bases, with 8 bases sitting between them. Germline loops: CDR1 SGHKS, CDR2 YYEKEE (reference sequence). The CDR3, as DNA: TGTGCCAGCAGCTTACCGACATACTATGGCTACACCTTC. Its protein product is CASSLPTYYGYTF.

J is TRBJ1-1 and V is TRBV28; the D gene is possibly TRBD1 (6 bases). V was pared by 10 bases and J by 4 bases, with 22 bases between. The CDR3 sequence is 15 residues long. Germline-derived CDR1 and CDR2 are MDHEN and SYDVKM. The CDR3 here is CATVSSGAQSTEAFF. The CDR3 nucleotides read TGTGCCACCGTTTCATCAGGGGCGCAGAGCACTGAAGCTTTCTTT.

The chain combines TRBV30 with TRBJ1-4, with a weak D call TRBD1 (5 bases). V shed 0 bases and J shed 12 bases, with 11 bases lying between them. The CDR3 has 12 amino acids. Germline V gene lookup returns CDR1 GTSNPN and CDR2 SVGIG (reference sequence). CDR3 residues: CAWSVQGDELFF. CDR3 nucleotide sequence: TGTGCCTGGAGTGTACAAGGGGATGAACTGTTTTTT.

V gene TRBV19 combines with J gene TRBJ2-1; TRBD2 agrees at 9 bases. The ends lost 7 bases at V and 6 bases at J; junction bases unmatched: 7. Germline-derived CDR1 and CDR2 are LNHDA and SQIVND (reference sequence). The CDR3 extends over 14 amino acids. CDR3 amino acids: CASIAGDRVNEQFF. Here the CDR3 DNA reads TGTGCCAGTATAGCGGGAGATCGGGTCAATGAGCAGTTCTTC.

The V gene is TRBV7-9, the J gene TRBJ1-1; unclear D gene. V lost 4 bases and J lost 1, with 7 bases in between. Germline V gives CDR1 SEHNR, CDR2 FQNEAQ (reference sequence). This CDR3 comprises 13 residues. The CDR3 sequence is CASSSQQNTEAFF. The CDR3 DNA follows: TGTGCCAGCAGCTCACAGCAGAACACTGAAGCTTTCTTT.

This clone was observed a few times. V usage is TRBV19 and J usage is TRBJ2-5; TRBD1 is a possible D gene (5 bases). The length of the CDR3 is 15 residues. CDR1 LNHDA and CDR2 SQIVND come from the germline V gene (reference sequence). The V and J ends lost 5 bases and 2 bases respectively, with 15 bases between them. This chain's CDR3 is CASSAQGALQETQYF. Written as DNA, the CDR3 is TGTGCCAGTAGTGCTCAGGGTGCCCTACAAGAGACCCAGTACTTC.

The chain joins TRBV7-9 to TRBJ2-5, with D perhaps matching TRBD1 (6 bases). CDR1 SEHNR and CDR2 FQNEAQ come from the germline V gene (reference sequence). V gave up 1 base and J gave up 1 base, with 10 bases separating them. The CDR3 has 15 amino acids. The chain's CDR3 is CASSLVGRGQETQYF. The CDR3 nucleotides read TGTGCCAGCAGCTTAGTCGGCAGGGGCCAAGAGACCCAGTACTTC.

The chain uses TRBV19 and TRBJ1-2; perhaps TRBD1 as D (6 bases). CDR3 length: 14 amino acids. CDR1 is LNHDA, CDR2 SQIVND, per germline (reference sequence). Trimming pared 5 bases from V and 4 bases from J, leaving 14 bases between. The CDR3 coding sequence is TGTGCCAGTAGTTTCACAGGGCAAGCCTATGGCTACACCTTC. Amino acids: CASSFTGQAYGYTF. The variable domain in full, completed from reference TRBV19 and TRBJ1-2, reads DGGITQSPKYLFRKEGQNVTLSCEQNLNHDAMYWYRQDPGQGLRLIYYSQIVNDFQKGDIAEGYSVSREKKESFPLTVTSAQKNPTAFYLCASSFTGQAYGYTFGSGTRLTVV.

This clone has just one count. The V and J genes are TRBV19 and TRBJ1-6; perhaps TRBD1 as D (5 bases). The CDR3 contains 16 residues. The V gene's germline CDR1 is LNHDA and CDR2 SQIVND (reference sequence). The V gene lost 7 bases and the J gene lost 0 bases, with 13 bases spanning the gap. The CDR3 loop reads CASTQTGGSYNSPLHF. The CDR3 DNA sequence: TGTGCCAGTACCCAAACCGGGGGCTCCTATAATTCACCCCTCCACTTT.

The chain is built from TRBV7-2 and TRBJ1-5, with D unclear. Deletions cut 1 base from V and 7 bases from J, with 17 bases between. The CDR3 is 16 amino acids. Germline assignment: CDR1 SGHTA and CDR2 FQGNSA. CDR3 in DNA: TGTGCCAGCAGCTTAGAAATGAGGTCCAGACGGCAGCCCCAGCATTTT. Residues: CASSLEMRSRRQPQHF. Full variable domain (remainder filled in from reference TRBV7-2 and TRBJ1-5): GAGVSQSPSNKVTEKGKDVELRCDPISGHTALYWYRQSLGQGLEFLIYFQGNSAPDKSGLPSDRFSAERTGGSVSTLTIQRTQQEDSAVYLCASSLEMRSRRQPQHFGDGTRLSIL.

V and J are TRBV11-2 and TRBJ2-1, with 10 bases that match TRBD2. J was trimmed by 4 bases and V by 6 bases; bases with no gene match: 6. CDR1 SGHAT and CDR2 FQNNGV come from the germline V gene. CDR3 size: 15 residues. The CDR3 spells CASRNSGGPYNEQFF. The DNA for the CDR3 is TGTGCCAGCAGGAATAGCGGGGGGCCTTACAATGAGCAGTTCTTC.

V is TRBV5-1 and J is TRBJ2-5; maybe TRBD1 (6 bases). V lost 0 bases to trimming and J lost 5 bases, with 14 bases between them. The CDR3 runs 15 residues. The V gene's germline CDR1 is SGHRS and CDR2 YFSETQ. The CDR3 sequence is CASSLVAGARETQYF. CDR3 nucleotides: TGCGCCAGCAGCTTGGTGGCAGGGGCAAGGGAGACCCAGTACTTC.

V and J are TRBV5-4 and TRBJ1-1; no reliable D call. V lost 5 bases and J lost 0, with 8 bases in between. The V gene's germline CDR1 is SGHNT and CDR2 YYREEE (reference sequence). This CDR3 is 13 amino acids long. The CDR3 DNA reads TGTGCCAGCAGGTCTCAGGTGAACACTGAAGCTTTCTTT. Protein: CASRSQVNTEAFF.

CDR3 nucleotides: TGTGCCAGCAGCTCGGACAGGGCAGATCAGCCCCAGCATTTT. This translates into CASSSDRADQPQHF. The chain has TRBV7-8 and TRBJ1-5, with TRBD1 identical over 8 bases. Germline V gene lookup returns CDR1 SGHVS and CDR2 FQNEAQ. There are 14 residues in the CDR3. V lost 4 bases to trimming and J lost 5 bases; unmatched junction nucleotides: 4.

The V call is TRBV9, the J call TRBJ1-3; D is ambiguous. V dropped 4 bases and J dropped 4 bases, with 15 bases sitting between them. The CDR3 length is 15 residues. Per the germline V gene, CDR1 is SGDLS and CDR2 is YYNGEE. Here the CDR3 DNA reads TGTGCCAGCAGCCCCAACCCCGAGAGGGGAAACACCATATATTTT. Encoded protein: CASSPNPERGNTIYF.